This T cell receptor beta chain derives from a study of neoadjuvant anti-PD-1 for oral cavity cancer. Assay used: immunoSEQ multiplex PCR; TCRdb lists only in-frame clones, some missing. The sample yields tens of thousands of clones, around 80% seen once. In this sample, this clone turned up a few times. Patients had newly diagnosed, untreated stage II-IVA oral cavity squamous cell carcinoma. The CDR3 length is 12 residues. CDR1 and CDR2 from the germline V gene are ENHRY and SYGVKD. The junction had 1 base not matched to a gene; V was cut back by 4 bases and J by 4 bases. V and J are TRBV10-3 and TRBJ2-7; 7 bases fit TRBD1. The receptor's source is a person between 35 and 79 years old with oral cavity squamous cell carcinoma. This material consisted of PBMCs, taken before nivolumab (anti-PD-1) treatment. The CDR3 protein is CAISAGQYEQYF. In DNA form, the CDR3 reads TGTGCCATCAGTGCGGGACAGTACGAGCAGTACTTC.